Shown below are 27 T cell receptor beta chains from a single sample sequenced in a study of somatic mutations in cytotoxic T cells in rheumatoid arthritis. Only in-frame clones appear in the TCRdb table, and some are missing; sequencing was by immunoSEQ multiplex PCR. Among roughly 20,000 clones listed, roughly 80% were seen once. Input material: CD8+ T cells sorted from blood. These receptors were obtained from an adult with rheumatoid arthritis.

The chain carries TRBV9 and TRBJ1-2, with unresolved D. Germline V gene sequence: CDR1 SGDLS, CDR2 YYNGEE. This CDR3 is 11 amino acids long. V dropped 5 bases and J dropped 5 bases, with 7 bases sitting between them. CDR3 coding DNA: TGTGCCAGCAGTCGTTCTTATGGCTACACCTTC. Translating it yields CASSRSYGYTF.

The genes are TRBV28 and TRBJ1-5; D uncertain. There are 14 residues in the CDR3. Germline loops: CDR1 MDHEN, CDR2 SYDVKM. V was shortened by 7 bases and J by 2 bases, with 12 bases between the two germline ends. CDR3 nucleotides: TGTGCCAGCACCATAAGCGCAGGCAATCAGCCCCAGCATTTT. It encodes CASTISAGNQPQHF.

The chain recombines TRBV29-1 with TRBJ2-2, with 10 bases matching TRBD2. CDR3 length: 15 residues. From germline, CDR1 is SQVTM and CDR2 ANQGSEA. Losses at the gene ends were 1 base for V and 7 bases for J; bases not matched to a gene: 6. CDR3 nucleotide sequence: TGCAGCGTTGAAGGAGCGGGGGGGCCCAACGGGGAGCTGTTTTTT. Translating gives CSVEGAGGPNGELFF.

CDR3 protein: CASSLAPGLSYNEQFF. The CDR3, as DNA: TGTGCCAGCAGCTTAGCGCCAGGGTTGTCCTACAATGAGCAGTTCTTC. The V and J genes are TRBV7-9 and TRBJ2-1; a possible D gene is TRBD1 (5 bases). V lost 0 bases, J lost 1 base, and 10 bases lay in between. Germline assignment: CDR1 SEHNR and CDR2 FQNEAQ (reference sequence). The CDR3 spans 16 residues. The whole variable domain, remainder taken from reference TRBV7-9 and TRBJ2-1, is DTGVSQNPRHKITKRGQNVTFRCDPISEHNRLYWYRQTLGQGPEFLTYFQNEAQLEKSRLLSDRFSAERPKGSFSTLEIQRTEQGDSAMYLCASSLAPGLSYNEQFFGPGTRLTVL.

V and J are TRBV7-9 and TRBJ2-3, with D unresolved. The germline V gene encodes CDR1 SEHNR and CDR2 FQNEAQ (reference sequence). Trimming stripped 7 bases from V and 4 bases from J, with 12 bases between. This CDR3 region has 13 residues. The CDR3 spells CASTKTAPDTQYF. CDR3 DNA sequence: TGTGCCAGCACCAAAACCGCTCCAGATACGCAGTATTTT.

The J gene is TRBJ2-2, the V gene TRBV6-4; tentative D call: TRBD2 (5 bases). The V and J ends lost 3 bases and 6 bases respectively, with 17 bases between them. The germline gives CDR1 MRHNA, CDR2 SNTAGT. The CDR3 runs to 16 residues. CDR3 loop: CASSETLARQAGELFF. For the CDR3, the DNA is TGTGCCAGCAGTGAAACTTTAGCGAGACAAGCCGGGGAGCTGTTTTTT.

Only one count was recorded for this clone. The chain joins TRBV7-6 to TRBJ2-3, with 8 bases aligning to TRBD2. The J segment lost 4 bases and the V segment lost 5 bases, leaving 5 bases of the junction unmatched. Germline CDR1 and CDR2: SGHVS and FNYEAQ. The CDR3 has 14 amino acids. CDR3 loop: CASSPGLAPDTQYF. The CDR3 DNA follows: TGTGCCAGCAGCCCTGGACTAGCCCCAGATACGCAGTATTTT.

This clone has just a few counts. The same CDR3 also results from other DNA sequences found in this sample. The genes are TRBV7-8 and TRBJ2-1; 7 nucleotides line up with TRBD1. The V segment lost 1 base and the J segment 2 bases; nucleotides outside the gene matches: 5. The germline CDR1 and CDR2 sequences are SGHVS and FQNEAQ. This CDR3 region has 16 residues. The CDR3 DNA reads TGTGCCAGCAGCTTAGAAGCAGGGGGAACCTACAATGAGCAGTTCTTC. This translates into CASSLEAGGTYNEQFF. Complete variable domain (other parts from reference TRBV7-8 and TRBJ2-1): GAGVSQSPRYKVAKRGQDVALRCDPISGHVSLFWYQQALGQGPEFLTYFQNEAQLDKSGLPSDRFFAERPEGSVSTLKIQRTQQEDSAVYLCASSLEAGGTYNEQFFGPGTRLTVL.

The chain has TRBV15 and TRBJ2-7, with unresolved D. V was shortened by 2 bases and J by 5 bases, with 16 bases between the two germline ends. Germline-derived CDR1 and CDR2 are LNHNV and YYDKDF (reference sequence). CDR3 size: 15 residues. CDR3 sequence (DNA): TGTGCCACCAGCAGACACGCCGTGTGGGGTGACGAGCAGTACTTC. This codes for CATSRHAVWGDEQYF.

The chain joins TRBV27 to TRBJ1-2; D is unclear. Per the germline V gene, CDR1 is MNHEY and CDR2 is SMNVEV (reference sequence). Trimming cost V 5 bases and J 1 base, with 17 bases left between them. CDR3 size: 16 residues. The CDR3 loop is CASSIYYSGLNYGYTF. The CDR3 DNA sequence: TGTGCCAGCAGTATCTACTACAGTGGACTTAACTATGGCTACACCTTC.

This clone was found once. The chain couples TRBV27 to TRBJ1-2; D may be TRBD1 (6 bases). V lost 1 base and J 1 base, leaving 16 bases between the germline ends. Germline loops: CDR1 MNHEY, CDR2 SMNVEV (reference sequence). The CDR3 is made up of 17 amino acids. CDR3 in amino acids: CASSLLARGTDNYGYTF. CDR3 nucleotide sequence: TGTGCCAGCAGTTTATTGGCGAGGGGGACGGATAACTATGGCTACACCTTC.

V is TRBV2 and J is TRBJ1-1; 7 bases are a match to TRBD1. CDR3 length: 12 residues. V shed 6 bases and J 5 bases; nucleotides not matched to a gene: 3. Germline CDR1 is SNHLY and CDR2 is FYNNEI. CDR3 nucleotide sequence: TGTGCCAGCAGGACAGGGCTGACTGAAGCTTTCTTT. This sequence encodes CASRTGLTEAFF. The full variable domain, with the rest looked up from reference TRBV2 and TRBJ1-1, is EPEVTQTPSHQVTQMGQEVILRCVPISNHLYFYWYRQILGQKVEFLVSFYNNEISEKSEIFDDQFSVERPDGSNFTLKIRSTKLEDSAMYFCASRTGLTEAFFGQGTRLTVV.

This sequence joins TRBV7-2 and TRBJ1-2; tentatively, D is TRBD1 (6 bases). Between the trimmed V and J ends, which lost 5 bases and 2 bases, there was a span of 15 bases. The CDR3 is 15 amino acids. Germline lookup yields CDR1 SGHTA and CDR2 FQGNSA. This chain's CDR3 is CASSQPIGGNYGYTF. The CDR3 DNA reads TGTGCCAGCAGCCAGCCGATCGGGGGCAACTATGGCTACACCTTC.

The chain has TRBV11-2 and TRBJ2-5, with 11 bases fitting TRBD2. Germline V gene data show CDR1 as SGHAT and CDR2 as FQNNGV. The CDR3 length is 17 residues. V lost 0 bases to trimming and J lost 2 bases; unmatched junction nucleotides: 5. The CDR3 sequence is CASSLEIAGGLQETQYF. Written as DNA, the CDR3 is TGTGCCAGCAGCTTAGAGATAGCGGGGGGGCTGCAAGAGACCCAGTACTTC.

DNA of the CDR3: TGTGCCAGCAGTTTACAGGGGCAGGGCTATGGCTACACCTTC. Its translation is CASSLQGQGYGYTF. V and J are TRBV27 and TRBJ1-2; TRBD1 might be the D (6 bases). The CDR3 runs 14 residues. The germline V gene encodes CDR1 MNHEY and CDR2 SMNVEV (reference sequence). V was clipped by 2 bases and J by 4 bases, with 11 bases between them.

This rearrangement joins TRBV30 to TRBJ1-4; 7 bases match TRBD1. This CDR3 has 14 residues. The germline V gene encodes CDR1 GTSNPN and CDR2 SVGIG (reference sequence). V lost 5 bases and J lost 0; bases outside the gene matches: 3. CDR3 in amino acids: CAWDGTATNEKLFF. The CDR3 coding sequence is TGTGCCTGGGATGGGACAGCAACTAATGAAAAACTGTTTTTT.

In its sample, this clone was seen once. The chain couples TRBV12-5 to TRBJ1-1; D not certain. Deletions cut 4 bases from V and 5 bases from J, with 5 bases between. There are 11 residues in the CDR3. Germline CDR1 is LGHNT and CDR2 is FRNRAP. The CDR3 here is CASGSGTEAFF. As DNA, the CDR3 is TGTGCTAGTGGTTCCGGGACTGAAGCTTTCTTT. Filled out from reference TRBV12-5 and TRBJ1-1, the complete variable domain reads DARVTQTPRHKVTEMGQEVTMRCQPILGHNTVFWYRQTMMQGLELLAYFRNRAPLDDSGMPKDRFSAEMPDATLATLKIQPSEPRDSAVYFCASGSGTEAFFGQGTRLTVV.

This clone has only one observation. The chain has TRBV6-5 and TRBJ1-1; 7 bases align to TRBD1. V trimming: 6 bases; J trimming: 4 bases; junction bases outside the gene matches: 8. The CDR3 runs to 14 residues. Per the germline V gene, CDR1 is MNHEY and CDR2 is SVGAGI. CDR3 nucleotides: TGTGCCAGCAGCCGACAGGGAAGGGGCACTGAAGCTTTCTTT. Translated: CASSRQGRGTEAFF.

The CDR3 region has the DNA TGCAGCGCCCTACTTGACAGGCAGCAAGAGACCCAGTACTTC. It translates to CSALLDRQQETQYF. The rearrangement links TRBV29-1 to TRBJ2-5; possibly TRBD1 for D (6 bases). With 7 bases removed from V and 2 bases from J, the gap between germline ends came to 17 bases. The germline CDR1 and CDR2 sequences are SQVTM and ANQGSEA. The CDR3 spans 14 residues.

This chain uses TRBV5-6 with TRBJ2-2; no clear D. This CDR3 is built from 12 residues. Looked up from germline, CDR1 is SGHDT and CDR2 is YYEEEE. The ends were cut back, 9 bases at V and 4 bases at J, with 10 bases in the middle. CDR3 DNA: TGTGCCACCCAGGTCTTCACCGGGGAGCTGTTTTTT. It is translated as CATQVFTGELFF.

DNA for the CDR3: TGTGCCAGCAGCTGGGCGGGCACTGAAGCTTTCTTT. The encoded protein is CASSWAGTEAFF. The genes are TRBV11-2 and TRBJ1-1; D gene unclear. CDR1 is SGHAT, CDR2 FQNNGV, per germline. The CDR3 runs to 12 residues. V shed 4 bases and J shed 4 bases, with 7 bases lying between them.

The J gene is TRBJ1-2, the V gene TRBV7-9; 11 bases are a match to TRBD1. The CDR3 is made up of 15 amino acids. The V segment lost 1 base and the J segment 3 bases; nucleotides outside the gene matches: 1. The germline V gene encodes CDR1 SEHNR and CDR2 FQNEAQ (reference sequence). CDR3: CASSLGTGGYYGYTF. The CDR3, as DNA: TGTGCCAGCAGCTTAGGGACAGGGGGCTACTATGGCTACACCTTC.

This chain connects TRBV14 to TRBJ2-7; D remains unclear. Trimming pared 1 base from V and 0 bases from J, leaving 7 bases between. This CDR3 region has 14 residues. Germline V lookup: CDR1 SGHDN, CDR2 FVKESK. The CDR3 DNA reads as TGTGCCAGCAGCCAAGTCTTTAGCTCCTACGAGCAGTACTTC. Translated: CASSQVFSSYEQYF.

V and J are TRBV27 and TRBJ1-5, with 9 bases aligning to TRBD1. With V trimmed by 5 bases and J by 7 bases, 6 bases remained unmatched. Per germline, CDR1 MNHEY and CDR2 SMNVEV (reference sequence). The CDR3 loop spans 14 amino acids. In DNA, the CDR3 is TGTGCCAGCAGTCTAGGACAGGGGAGGCAGCCCCAGCATTTT. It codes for CASSLGQGRQPQHF.

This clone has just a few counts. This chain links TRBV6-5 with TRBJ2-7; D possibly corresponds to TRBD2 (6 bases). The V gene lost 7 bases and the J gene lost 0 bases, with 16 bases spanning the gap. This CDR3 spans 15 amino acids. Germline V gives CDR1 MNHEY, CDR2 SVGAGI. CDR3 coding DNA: TGTGCCAGCACCGCCCGACTAGACGGCTCCTACGAGCAGTACTTC. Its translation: CASTARLDGSYEQYF.

CDR3 protein: CASSQSGPAIYNEQFF. For the CDR3, the DNA is TGTGCCAGCAGCCAATCGGGGCCTGCGATTTACAATGAGCAGTTCTTC. This rearrangement joins TRBV7-3 to TRBJ2-1; D is perhaps TRBD1 or TRBD2 (5 bases each). CDR1 and CDR2 (germline): SGHTA, FQGTGA. The CDR3 runs to 16 residues. The V end lost 5 bases, the J end lost 4 bases, and 18 bases lay between the germline ends.

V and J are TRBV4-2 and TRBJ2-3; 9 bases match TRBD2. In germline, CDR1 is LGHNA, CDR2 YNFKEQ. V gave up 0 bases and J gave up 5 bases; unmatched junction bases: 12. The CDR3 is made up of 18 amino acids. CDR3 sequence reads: CASSQDRDSGGLQDTQYF. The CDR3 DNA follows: TGTGCCAGCAGCCAAGATCGCGATAGCGGGGGACTTCAAGATACGCAGTATTTT.